This T cell receptor (beta chain) is drawn from a study of blood T cell repertoires in COVID-19. Overall study context: The study drew acute and convalescent COVID-19 samples from the United States, Italy and Spain. T cells, B-cell-depleted T cells, or PBMCs supplied cDNA or gDNA.

This CDR3 is built from 13 residues. Trimming cost V 2 bases and J 8 bases, with 13 bases left between them. Per germline, CDR1 GTSNPN and CDR2 SVGIG (reference sequence). Under the authors' procedure: Amplification with reference gene primers provided the estimates of nucleated cell counts. Using immunoSEQ multiplex PCR, the repertoire was profiled, and TCRdb retains in-frame clones only, with some absent. The V and J calls and clone size come from that table; D and trimming were worked out from the DNA. The sample yields about 140,000 clones, about 90% seen once. V usage is TRBV30 and J usage is TRBJ2-4, with D perhaps matching TRBD1 (6 bases). The sample was peripheral blood. The clonotype originates from a man aged 60 to 69 with active or convalescent COVID-19. The CDR3, as DNA: TGTGCCTGGAGTCTAGGACAGAGGGACATTCAGTACTTC. It codes for CAWSLGQRDIQYF.